This entry features one TCR beta chain sequence. These data come from a study of radiation and T cells in renal cell carcinoma. Time point denoted: blood 2 weeks post-SBRT. Treatment described: 15 Gy SBRT to primary tumor, nephrectomy 4 weeks later. After SBRT, blood was collected at 2 and 4 weeks, plus baseline. Germline CDR1 reads SGHRS; CDR2 reads YFSETQ. With 4 bases clipped from V and 8 bases from J, the junction kept 3 bases outside the gene matches. The length of the CDR3 is 12 residues. The table came from immunoSEQ multiplex PCR; TCRdb's copy has only in-frame clones and leaves some out. Counted here are some 150,000 clones, roughly 90% occurring once; the ten biggest clones make up approximately 12%.

The source of this sequence is a woman aged 50 to 60 with renal cell carcinoma. The chain is built from TRBV5-1 and TRBJ1-2; 9 bases align to TRBD1. The sequencing here drew on blood, taken from a patient whose treatment included radiotherapy and nephrectomy. The CDR3 DNA sequence: TGCGCCAGCAGCGGACAGGGGCTAGGCTACACCTTC. It translates to CASSGQGLGYTF. Based on the CDR3 plus reference TRBV5-1 and TRBJ1-2, the full variable domain is KAGVTQTPRYLIKTRGQQVTLSCSPISGHRSVSWYQQTPGQGLQFLFEYFSETQRNKGNFPGRFSGRQFSNSRSEMNVSTLELGDSALYLCASSGQGLGYTFGSGTRLTVV.